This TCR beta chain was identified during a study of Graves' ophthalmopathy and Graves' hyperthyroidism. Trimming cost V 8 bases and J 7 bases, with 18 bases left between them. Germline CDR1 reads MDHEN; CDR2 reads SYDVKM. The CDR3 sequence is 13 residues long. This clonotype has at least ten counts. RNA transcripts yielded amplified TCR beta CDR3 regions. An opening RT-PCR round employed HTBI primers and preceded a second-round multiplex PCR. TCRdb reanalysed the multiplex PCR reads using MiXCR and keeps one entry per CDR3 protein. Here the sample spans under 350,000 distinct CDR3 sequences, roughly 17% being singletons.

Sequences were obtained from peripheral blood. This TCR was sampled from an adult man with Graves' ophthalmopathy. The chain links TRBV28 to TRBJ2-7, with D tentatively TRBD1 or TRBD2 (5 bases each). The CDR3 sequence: CASRSTGRSEQYF. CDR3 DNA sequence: TGTGCCAGCCGCAGCACGGGACGGAGTGAGCAGTACTTC.